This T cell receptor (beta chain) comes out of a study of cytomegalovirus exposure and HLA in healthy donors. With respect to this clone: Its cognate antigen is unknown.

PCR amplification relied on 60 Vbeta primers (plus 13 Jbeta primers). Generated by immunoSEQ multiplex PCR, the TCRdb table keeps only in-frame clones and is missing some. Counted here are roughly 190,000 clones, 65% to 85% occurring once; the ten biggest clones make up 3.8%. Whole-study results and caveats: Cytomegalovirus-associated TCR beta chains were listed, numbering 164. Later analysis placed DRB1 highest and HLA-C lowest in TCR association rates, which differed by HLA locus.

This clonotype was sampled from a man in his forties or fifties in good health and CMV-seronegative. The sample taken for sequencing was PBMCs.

The CDR3 DNA reads as TGTGCCAGCAGCTTAGCGCTGACACTAGACAATGAGCAGTTCTTC. Amino acids: CASSLALTLDNEQFF. The chain is built from TRBV7-2 and TRBJ2-1; possibly TRBD2 for D (5 bases). In germline, CDR1 is SGHTA, CDR2 FQGNSA. This CDR3 spans 15 amino acids. V lost 0 bases and J 5 bases, leaving 11 bases between the germline ends.